The present T cell receptor beta chain was sequenced within a study of cytomegalovirus exposure and HLA in healthy donors. With 4 bases removed from V and 2 bases from J, the gap between germline ends came to 15 bases. CDR1 is SGHRS, CDR2 YFSETQ, per germline. The CDR3 extends over 15 amino acids. Measured with immunoSEQ multiplex PCR; TCRdb has only the in-frame clones, and not every one. The sample consists of 300,000 to 400,000 clones, 86% of them appearing once. This chain links TRBV5-1 with TRBJ1-1; maybe TRBD1 (5 bases). This clonotype originated in a woman aged 18-29 years in good health and CMV-seronegative. Specimen: PBMCs. CDR3 nucleotides: TGCGCCAGCAGCGCCCGCTCTGACAGAAACACTGAAGCTTTCTTT. Residues: CASSARSDRNTEAFF.